These 23 T cell receptor beta chains share one sample of origin, sequenced in a study of response to subunit inactivated influenza vaccine. TCRdb fed the RT-PCR reads into MiXCR, producing one record per CDR3 protein. The sample includes 550,000 to 600,000 distinct CDR3 sequences, over 9.5% of them seen just once. This specimen consisted of PBMCs from blood, obtained on the day of vaccination. These receptors came from a man between 50 and 59 years old who received an inactivated influenza vaccine.

The chain links TRBV7-8 to TRBJ2-2; D not certain. Looked up from germline, CDR1 is SGHVS and CDR2 is FQNEAQ. The CDR3 covers 15 residues. With 1 base removed from V and 6 bases from J, the gap between germline ends came to 12 bases. CDR3 residues: CASSLGAVRPGELFF. In DNA, the CDR3 is TGTGCCAGCAGCTTAGGGGCGGTTCGACCCGGGGAGCTGTTTTTT. Based on the CDR3 plus reference TRBV7-8 and TRBJ2-2, the full variable domain is GAGVSQSPRYKVAKRGQDVALRCDPISGHVSLFWYQQALGQGPEFLTYFQNEAQLDKSGLPSDRFFAERPEGSVSTLKIQRTQQEDSAVYLCASSLGAVRPGELFFGEGSRLTVL.

This clonotype showed up many times. The V and J genes are TRBV5-1 and TRBJ2-1; TRBD2 might be the D (6 bases). This CDR3 has 15 amino acids. Germline V gene lookup returns CDR1 SGHRS and CDR2 YFSETQ. V shed 0 bases and J shed 2 bases, with 9 bases lying between them. CDR3 residues: CASSLDGRPYNEQFF. The CDR3 bases are TGCGCCAGCAGCTTGGACGGGAGACCCTACAATGAGCAGTTCTTC.

This clonotype has only a few counts. The genes are TRBV4-3 and TRBJ2-6, with a weak D call TRBD2 (5 bases). The germline V and J ends were trimmed by 1 base and 1 base, with 8 bases remaining between them. Per the germline V gene, CDR1 is LGHNA and CDR2 is YSLEER. The CDR3 contains 16 residues. DNA for the CDR3: TGCGCCAGCAGCCAAGGACGGACTTCTGGGGCCAACGTCCTGACTTTC. Translating it yields CASSQGRTSGANVLTF.

In DNA form, the CDR3 reads TGTGCCAGCAGTGGGCAGGACACAGATACGCAGTATTTT. This sequence encodes CASSGQDTDTQYF. This rearrangement joins TRBV6-1 to TRBJ2-3; D is unclear. The CDR3 consists of 13 residues. V was trimmed by 4 bases and J by 2 bases, leaving 7 bases between them. Looked up from germline, CDR1 is MNHNS and CDR2 is SASEGT.

The rearrangement joins TRBV12-3 or TRBV12-4 to TRBJ1-4; D unclear. V lost 6 bases to trimming and J lost 7 bases, with 6 bases between them. The CDR3 runs to 11 residues. DNA for the CDR3: TGTGCCAGCAGCTACCTTGAAAAACTGTTTTTT. Its translation: CASSYLEKLFF.

This clonotype was seen more than once but under ten times. This chain links TRBV20-1 with TRBJ2-4; a weak D match, TRBD2 (6 bases). The CDR3 covers 16 residues. V was cut by 0 bases and J by 8 bases, with 20 bases left in between. Germline V lookup: CDR1 DFQATT, CDR2 SNEGSKA (reference sequence). The CDR3 here is CSARDSETGAWDIQYF. For the CDR3, the DNA is TGCAGTGCTAGAGATAGCGAGACGGGAGCTTGGGACATTCAGTACTTC.

The chain joins TRBV27 to TRBJ2-7; TRBD2 matches 8 bases. Germline V lookup: CDR1 MNHEY, CDR2 SMNVEV (reference sequence). Unmatched junction bases numbered 6, after V lost 3 bases and J lost 2 bases. CDR3 length equals 15 residues. As DNA, the CDR3 is TGTGCCAGCAGTTTTATGGGACTAGGGGCCTACGAGCAGTACTTC. Encoded protein: CASSFMGLGAYEQYF.

In its sample, this clonotype was seen many times. V usage is TRBV12-3 or TRBV12-4 and J usage is TRBJ2-5, with a tentative D call TRBD1 (6 bases). V was cut by 7 bases and J by 1 base, with 16 bases left in between. The CDR3 contains 15 residues. CDR3 residues: CASIAGEPVQETQYF. The CDR3 DNA follows: TGTGCCAGCATCGCAGGGGAACCGGTCCAAGAGACCCAGTACTTC.

V usage is TRBV5-1 and J usage is TRBJ2-2, with TRBD1 matching 8 bases. V was clipped by 1 base and J by 8 bases; unmatched bases: 10. This CDR3 has 16 amino acids. Looked up from germline, CDR1 is SGHRS and CDR2 is YFSETQ. CDR3 residues: CASSLQPDRASGELFF. The CDR3 coding sequence is TGCGCCAGCAGCTTGCAGCCGGACAGGGCTAGTGGGGAGCTGTTTTTT.

This clonotype occurred many times. V and J are TRBV29-1 and TRBJ2-1, with TRBD2 identical over 10 bases. This CDR3 has 14 amino acids. Germline CDR1 SQVTM, CDR2 ANQGSEA. V lost 4 bases to trimming and J lost 6 bases; unmatched junction nucleotides: 6. CDR3 loop: CSVVWLAGVNEQFF. The CDR3 nucleotides are TGCAGCGTTGTGTGGCTAGCGGGAGTCAATGAGCAGTTCTTC.

This clonotype was seen a few times. J is TRBJ2-1 and V is TRBV29-1; the D gene is possibly TRBD2 (7 bases). The CDR3 runs to 18 residues. The germline V gene has CDR1 SQVTM and CDR2 ANQGSEA. Trimming took off 0 bases at V and 2 bases at J, with 20 bases between the two ends. The CDR3 DNA reads as TGCAGCGTTGAAGATCAACTGGGGGGCGGGAGTGCCTACAATGAGCAGTTCTTC. Translation gives CSVEDQLGGGSAYNEQFF.

The chain couples TRBV19 to TRBJ2-3, with 13 positions matching TRBD2. This CDR3 is built from 17 residues. Germline trimming cut 7 bases from V and 2 bases from J; bases unmatched to any gene: 9. Germline V gene sequence: CDR1 LNHDA, CDR2 SQIVND (reference sequence). CDR3 loop: CASTLGGLAGSTDTQYF. CDR3 bases: TGTGCCAGTACCCTCGGGGGACTAGCGGGGTCCACAGATACGCAGTATTTT.

This clonotype was picked up one time. This sequence joins TRBV2 and TRBJ1-5; the D gene is possibly TRBD1 (6 bases). This CDR3 is 14 amino acids long. V dropped 5 bases and J dropped 4 bases, with 12 bases sitting between them. CDR1 and CDR2 from the germline V gene are SNHLY and FYNNEI. The CDR3 DNA sequence: TGTGCCAGCAGTCCCCGGACAGCAAATCAGCCCCAGCATTTT. Protein sequence: CASSPRTANQPQHF.

The table lists this clonotype with many counts. The CDR3 DNA sequence: TGTGCCAGCAGCTCTTTAGTCACCGGGGAGCTGTTTTTT. It codes for CASSSLVTGELFF. This chain connects TRBV5-4 to TRBJ2-2; D ambiguous. Germline values: CDR1 SGHNT, CDR2 YYREEE (reference sequence). CDR3 length: 13 residues. The V and J ends lost 3 bases and 4 bases respectively, with 7 bases between them.

The gene calls are TRBV6-2 or TRBV6-3 and TRBJ2-7, with 13 positions matching TRBD2. J gave up 0 bases and V 10 bases, and 12 bases lay outside the gene matches. Germline lookup yields CDR1 MNHEY and CDR2 SVGEGT. The CDR3 consists of 17 residues. The CDR3: CATLTGLAGPSSYEQYF. Here the CDR3 DNA reads TGTGCCACCCTAACGGGACTAGCGGGGCCGAGCTCCTACGAGCAGTACTTC.

The V call is TRBV20-1, the J call TRBJ1-5; no clear D. The CDR3 runs 13 residues. The V gene lost 1 base and the J gene lost 2 bases, with 6 bases spanning the gap. The germline V gene has CDR1 DFQATT and CDR2 SNEGSKA (reference sequence). For the CDR3, the DNA is TGCAGTGCTAGAGCTGACGGCAATCAGCCCCAGCATTTT. Translating gives CSARADGNQPQHF.

The V gene is TRBV20-1, the J gene TRBJ2-3; TRBD2 matches at 7 bases. V was pared by 0 bases and J by 4 bases, with 10 bases of the junction left unmatched. The CDR3 consists of 16 residues. Germline V gene lookup returns CDR1 DFQATT and CDR2 SNEGSKA (reference sequence). The chain's CDR3 is CSARDLRTRRADTQYF. CDR3 coding DNA: TGCAGTGCTAGAGATCTTCGGACTAGACGGGCAGATACGCAGTATTTT.

The chain carries TRBV29-1 and TRBJ2-6, with D possibly TRBD1 on 6 matching bases. The length of the CDR3 is 14 residues. Trimming shortened V by 7 bases and J by 0 bases, and 10 bases separated the two germline ends. The germline CDR1 and CDR2 sequences are SQVTM and ANQGSEA. CDR3 nucleotides: TGCAGCGCACAGGGTTCCTCTGGGGCCAACGTCCTGACTTTC. Translated, it gives CSAQGSSGANVLTF.

This clonotype occurred a few times. The gene calls are TRBV15 and TRBJ2-1; D not certain. The ends were cut back, 5 bases at V and 0 bases at J, with 11 bases in the middle. CDR1 and CDR2 from the germline V gene are LNHNV and YYDKDF (reference sequence). The CDR3 contains 15 residues. CDR3 in DNA: TGTGCCACCAGCGAGGTTCCCAGCTCCTACAATGAGCAGTTCTTC. Encoded protein: CATSEVPSSYNEQFF.

This clonotype was observed once. The gene calls are TRBV29-1 and TRBJ2-7, with 9 bases fitting TRBD1. CDR3 length: 13 amino acids. J was trimmed by 3 bases and V by 3 bases; bases with no gene match: 3. Germline lookup yields CDR1 SQVTM and CDR2 ANQGSEA. The CDR3 spells CSVETDRGYEQYF. The CDR3 DNA is TGCAGCGTTGAGACGGACAGGGGCTACGAGCAGTACTTC.

The J gene is TRBJ2-7, the V gene TRBV27; the match to TRBD2 covers 8 bases. This CDR3 has 14 residues. The V segment lost 3 bases and the J segment 2 bases; nucleotides outside the gene matches: 3. Looked up from germline, CDR1 is MNHEY and CDR2 is SMNVEV (reference sequence). The CDR3: CASSFAGGPYEQYF. The CDR3 DNA reads TGTGCCAGCAGTTTTGCGGGGGGCCCCTACGAGCAGTACTTC.

This clonotype was detected a few times. The chain combines TRBV6-2 or TRBV6-3 with TRBJ2-2; D is tentatively TRBD1 or TRBD2 (5 bases each). CDR1 is MNHEY, CDR2 SVGEGT, per germline. The CDR3 has 16 amino acids. The V end lost 1 base, the J end lost 3 bases, and 12 bases lay between the germline ends. The CDR3 region has the DNA TGTGCCAGCAGTTACTGGGGACGATCTCACACCGGGGAGCTGTTTTTT. Encoded protein: CASSYWGRSHTGELFF.

This clonotype has a handful of counts. The J gene is TRBJ2-3, the V gene TRBV3-1, with 14 bases identical to TRBD2. CDR1 is LGHDT, CDR2 YNNKEL, per germline (reference sequence). CDR3 length equals 20 residues. J was trimmed by 3 bases and V by 4 bases; bases with no gene match: 15. The CDR3 DNA sequence: TGTGCCAGCAGCCTCCTCTTTACCGGGACTAGCGGGAGAACGACAGATACGCAGTATTTT. Translating it yields CASSLLFTGTSGRTTDTQYF.